Each of the 9 T cell receptor beta chains below was sequenced from the same sample in a study of glioma-infiltrating T cells after dendritic cell vaccination. The method was immunoSEQ multiplex PCR; TCRdb's version includes in-frame clones alone and lacks a portion of them. The repertoire holds about 10,000 clones, with about 80% as singletons. Time point specified: after dendritic cell vaccination, including at tumor progression/relapse. Sequenced material: blood, taken after dendritic cell vaccination. The receptors here all came from a human donor with glioblastoma.

This clone was recorded a few times. The V call is TRBV6-5, the J call TRBJ1-4; 7 bases fit TRBD1. Germline trimming cut 11 bases from V and 0 bases from J; bases unmatched to any gene: 6. Germline-derived CDR1 and CDR2 are MNHEY and SVGAGI. This CDR3 has 14 amino acids. CDR3 coding DNA: TGTGCCGGGCGACAGGGAGCAACTAATGAAAAACTGTTTTTT. It specifies CAGRQGATNEKLFF.

In nucleotides, the CDR3 is TGCGCCAGCAGCTTCACGGGACAGCCAACCTACGAGCAGTACTTC. It is translated as CASSFTGQPTYEQYF. The chain joins TRBV5-1 to TRBJ2-7; 7 bases are a match to TRBD1. CDR3 length: 15 amino acids. The germline V gene encodes CDR1 SGHRS and CDR2 YFSETQ. Trimming took 2 bases from V and 2 from J; bases not matched to a gene: 7.

The chain is built from TRBV7-2 and TRBJ2-1; 12 positions agree with TRBD2. The CDR3 is 14 amino acids. The germline V gene encodes CDR1 SGHTA and CDR2 FQGNSA. Trimming at V came to 5 bases and at J to 7 bases, leaving 3 bases not matched to a gene. The CDR3: CASSPSGRVNEQFF. In DNA form, the CDR3 reads TGTGCCAGCAGCCCTAGCGGGAGGGTAAATGAGCAGTTCTTC.

Only one count was recorded for this clone. The rearrangement joins TRBV7-3 to TRBJ2-3, with D tentatively TRBD2 (6 bases). Germline lookup yields CDR1 SGHTA and CDR2 FQGTGA. This CDR3 is 19 amino acids long. Between the trimmed V and J ends, which lost 1 base and 2 bases, there was a span of 22 bases. The CDR3 protein is CASSLIGLKAGFATDTQYF. The CDR3 DNA is TGTGCCAGCAGCTTAATCGGGCTCAAAGCGGGCTTTGCCACAGATACGCAGTATTTT.

The chain has TRBV19 and TRBJ2-1; the match to TRBD1 covers 7 bases. The germline CDR1 and CDR2 sequences are LNHDA and SQIVND (reference sequence). V gave up 9 bases and J gave up 2 bases; unmatched junction bases: 4. The CDR3 covers 13 residues. The CDR3, as DNA: TGTGCCAGCAACAGGGGTACCTACAATGAGCAGTTCTTC. Amino acid sequence: CASNRGTYNEQFF.

There are a few counts of this clone. The chain recombines TRBV6-1 with TRBJ2-7, with 8 bases matching TRBD1. Germline assignment: CDR1 MNHNS and CDR2 SASEGT. The CDR3 has 15 amino acids. V shed 7 bases and J 4 bases; nucleotides not matched to a gene: 12. CDR3 sequence reads: CASTRAPGGIYEQYF. For the CDR3, the DNA is TGTGCCAGCACCAGAGCGCCAGGGGGCATATACGAGCAGTACTTC.

This sequence joins TRBV19 and TRBJ1-1, with D hard to call. This CDR3 is 13 amino acids long. Germline CDR1 reads LNHDA; CDR2 reads SQIVND (reference sequence). Trimming left V 8 bases short and J 0 bases short, with 10 bases between. CDR3 sequence: CASLHSMNTEAFF. CDR3 bases: TGTGCCAGTTTGCACAGTATGAACACTGAAGCTTTCTTT.

This clone was seen only once. The chain employs TRBV6-1 and TRBJ1-2; tentative D call: TRBD1 (6 bases). The germline V gene has CDR1 MNHNS and CDR2 SASEGT. Trimming removed 3 bases from V and 5 bases from J, with 13 bases in between. CDR3 length equals 14 residues. This CDR3 is CASSEATGLYGYTF. The CDR3 region has the DNA TGTGCCAGCAGTGAGGCCACAGGGCTTTATGGCTACACCTTC.

This clone came up a few times. This chain joins TRBV4-3 and TRBJ2-2; 7 bases match TRBD1. The trim removed 0 bases at V and 7 bases at J, leaving 5 bases unmatched. This CDR3 has 15 residues. Germline loops: CDR1 LGHNA, CDR2 YSLEER. DNA for the CDR3: TGCGCCAGCAGCCAAGAACCACAGGGGCACGGGGAGCTGTTTTTT. Amino acid sequence: CASSQEPQGHGELFF.